This T cell receptor beta chain was observed in a study of OX40 agonist ivuxolimab in advanced cancers. Study as a whole: Treatment of patients was with ivuxolimab, an agonistic anti-OX40 (CD134) antibody.

The table came from immunoSEQ multiplex PCR; TCRdb's copy has only in-frame clones and leaves some out. The sample shows around 75,000 clones, roughly 80% of them seen only once. The sequencing here drew on CD4+ or CD8+ T cells sorted from blood, taken in a trial of the OX40 agonist ivuxolimab. The TCR originated in an adult with an advanced solid tumor such as melanoma, head and neck, liver or kidney cancer.

Here the CDR3 reads CASAGTGSHEQYF. CDR3 DNA: TGTGCCAGCGCCGGGACAGGATCCCACGAGCAGTACTTC. The chain employs TRBV6-5 and TRBJ2-7; 8 bases map to TRBD1. The length of the CDR3 is 13 residues. Unmatched junction bases numbered 8, after V lost 8 bases and J lost 5 bases. From germline, CDR1 is MNHEY and CDR2 SVGAGI.